This TCR beta chain was recovered during a study of blood T cell repertoires in COVID-19. Study summary: Some COVID-19 samples were acute and others convalescent; all came from the United States, Italy and Spain. T cells, B-cell-depleted T cells, or PBMCs provided the cDNA or gDNA that served as material.

The authors' processing: Scientists estimated how many nucleated cells there were by amplifying reference gene primers. The protocol was immunoSEQ multiplex PCR, while the TCRdb copy is restricted to in-frame clones and leaves out a portion. Clonal size and the V and J genes are those of that table, whereas D and trimming came from the DNA. The profile covers more than 95,000 clones, with 75% to 90% appearing a single time and under 30% taken by the ten largest. This clone appeared once. Sequencing was done on a sample of peripheral blood. The clonotype originates from a man in his fifties or sixties with acute or convalescent COVID-19.

Here the CDR3 DNA reads TGTGCCAGCAGTGAGGTGCGGGGACGGGGCTACACCTTC. Protein sequence: CASSEVRGRGYTF. The chain is built from TRBV2 and TRBJ1-2; a possible D gene is TRBD1 (5 bases). Germline V CDR1 and CDR2: SNHLY, FYNNEI. The CDR3 is made up of 13 amino acids. Trimming removed 3 bases from V and 8 bases from J, with 13 bases in between.